These T cell receptor beta chains were read from a single sample in a study of shared clonotypes between healthy human individuals. Profiled with immunoSEQ multiplex PCR; TCRdb holds only in-frame clones, not every one. The table has about 2 million clones, 95% seen once. Specimen: naive CD4+ T cells sorted from blood. These TCRs come from a man between 18 and 35 years old in good health. The conserved cysteine and the conserved F or W are not part of the CDR3 here. Fields, in order: V gene, J gene, CDR3 protein.

v_gene: TRBV28
j_gene: TRBJ1-3
CDR3aa: ASSLGSWSGNTIY

v_gene: TRBV7-6
j_gene: TRBJ2-2
CDR3aa: ASSLVRREGLTGELF

v_gene: TRBV18
j_gene: TRBJ2-1
CDR3aa: ASSPRGQGYNEQF

v_gene: TRBV5-1
j_gene: TRBJ2-6
CDR3aa: ASSLAPGTSGANVLT

v_gene: TRBV30
j_gene: TRBJ2-7
CDR3aa: AWSFTSEQY

v_gene: TRBV5-6
j_gene: TRBJ2-3
CDR3aa: ASSLARAADTQY

v_gene: TRBV27
j_gene: TRBJ1-5
CDR3aa: ASSLELGAPQH

v_gene: TRBV18
j_gene: TRBJ2-3
CDR3aa: ASSPLAEGGDTQY

v_gene: TRBV10-2
j_gene: TRBJ1-3
CDR3aa: ASSDPPGANTGNTIY

v_gene: TRBV5-1
j_gene: TRBJ2-7
CDR3aa: ASSFNGGSAYEQY

v_gene: TRBV6-6
j_gene: TRBJ2-2
CDR3aa: ASSYSGTNTGELF

v_gene: TRBV4-1
j_gene: TRBJ2-7
CDR3aa: ASSQVTLAGHEQY

v_gene: TRBV5-4
j_gene: TRBJ1-6
CDR3aa: ASSLDNKKNSPLH

v_gene: TRBV5-1
j_gene: TRBJ2-2
CDR3aa: ASSSQGNAGELF

v_gene: TRBV6-5
j_gene: TRBJ1-5
CDR3aa: ASSYGYSNQPQH

v_gene: TRBV6-5
j_gene: TRBJ1-1
CDR3aa: ASSGYGAMNTEAF

v_gene: TRBV30
j_gene: TRBJ2-7
CDR3aa: AWSVLFGGTDEQY

v_gene: TRBV9
j_gene: TRBJ1-6
CDR3aa: ASSVASGLGSPLH

v_gene: TRBV6-6
j_gene: TRBJ1-1
CDR3aa: ASRQTGTTEAF

v_gene: TRBV2
j_gene: TRBJ1-5
CDR3aa: ASTETGSNQPQH

v_gene: TRBV7-9
j_gene: TRBJ1-1
CDR3aa: ASSLRSGENTEAF

v_gene: TRBV6-5
j_gene: TRBJ2-1
CDR3aa: ASSSEFSYNEQF

v_gene: TRBV18
j_gene: TRBJ1-6
CDR3aa: ASSPPGTGEYSPLH

v_gene: TRBV6-4
j_gene: TRBJ1-2
CDR3aa: ASSTRRQGPFGYT

v_gene: TRBV6-6
j_gene: TRBJ2-7
CDR3aa: ASSYSMMGFEQY

v_gene: TRBV14
j_gene: TRBJ2-3
CDR3aa: ASSQSASGNSDTQY

v_gene: TRBV5-1
j_gene: TRBJ2-7
CDR3aa: ASSSRPPRYEQY

v_gene: TRBV18
j_gene: TRBJ2-7
CDR3aa: ASSPGRPLGYEQY

v_gene: TRBV27
j_gene: TRBJ2-2
CDR3aa: ASSLVITGELF

v_gene: TRBV9
j_gene: TRBJ2-2
CDR3aa: ASSVQGSTGELF

v_gene: TRBV4-3
j_gene: TRBJ2-3
CDR3aa: ASSQESAAYTQY

v_gene: TRBV4-3
j_gene: TRBJ2-7
CDR3aa: ASSPRRTETYEQY

v_gene: TRBV5-4
j_gene: TRBJ2-7
CDR3aa: ASSTTGQGFLYEQY

v_gene: TRBV14
j_gene: TRBJ1-4
CDR3aa: ASSQDYDPGGEKLF

v_gene: TRBV29-1
j_gene: TRBJ2-1
CDR3aa: SVWGGGSYNEQF